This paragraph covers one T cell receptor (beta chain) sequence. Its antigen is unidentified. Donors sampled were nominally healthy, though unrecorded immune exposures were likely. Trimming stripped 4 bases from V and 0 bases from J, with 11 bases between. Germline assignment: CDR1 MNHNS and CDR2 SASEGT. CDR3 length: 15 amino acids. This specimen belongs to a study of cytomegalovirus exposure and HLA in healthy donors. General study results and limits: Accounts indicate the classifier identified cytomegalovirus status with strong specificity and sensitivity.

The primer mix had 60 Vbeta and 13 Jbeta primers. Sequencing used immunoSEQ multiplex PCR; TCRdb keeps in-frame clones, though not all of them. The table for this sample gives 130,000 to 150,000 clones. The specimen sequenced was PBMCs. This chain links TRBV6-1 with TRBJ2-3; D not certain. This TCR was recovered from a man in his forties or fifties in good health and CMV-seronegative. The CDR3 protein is CASSVAGPSTDTQYF. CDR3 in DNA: TGTGCCAGCAGTGTGGCAGGCCCCAGCACAGATACGCAGTATTTT.